This TCR beta chain was recovered during a study of OX40 agonist ivuxolimab in advanced cancers. Across the study: Recorded diagnoses for dose-escalation patients were hepatocellular carcinoma, melanoma, renal cell or head and neck cancer. Prior anti-PD-1, anti-PD-L1 or anti-CTLA-4 therapy did not bar entry, and 30% to 40% had some. The study, taken as a whole, reports: Some patients without response likewise showed low normalized clonal expansion.

The table came from immunoSEQ multiplex PCR; TCRdb's copy has only in-frame clones and leaves some out. The sample lists tens of thousands of clones, around nine tenths occurring once. Germline values: CDR1 SQVTM, CDR2 ANQGSEA. V lost 4 bases and J 7 bases, leaving 14 bases between the germline ends. The CDR3 runs 13 residues. Autoimmune disease history or systemic immunosuppression led to patient exclusion. Of note for this clone: Antigen specificity is unknown.

The sample here was CD4+ or CD8+ T cells sorted from blood, taken in a trial of the OX40 agonist ivuxolimab. The chain combines TRBV29-1 with TRBJ1-5; tentative D call: TRBD1 (6 bases). This sequence was found in an adult with an advanced solid tumor such as melanoma, head and neck, liver or kidney cancer. The CDR3: CSVAQGGQQPQHF. Written as DNA, the CDR3 is TGCAGCGTTGCACAGGGCGGGCAACAGCCCCAGCATTTT. The variable domain in full, with the rest retrieved from reference TRBV29-1 and TRBJ1-5, is SAVISQKPSRDICQRGTSLTIQCQVDSQVTMMFWYRQQPGQSLTLIATANQGSEATYESGFVIDKFPISRPNLTFSTLTVSNMSPEDSSIYLCSVAQGGQQPQHFGDGTRLSIL.